This TCR beta chain was captured in a study of T cell repertoires in cytomegalovirus infection. Study as a whole: Matching HLA type, along with CMV infection, was indicated by public TCR beta signatures. Study-level findings and limits: Dominating the ex vivo response were HLA-C-restricted CMV-specific TCR beta clonotypes. Of the TCR beta families, the public ones yielded a cumulative frequency that identified carriers of CMV plus the relevant HLA.

TCRdb fed the reads into MiXCR, producing one record per CDR3 protein. The profile covers hundreds of thousands of distinct CDR3 sequences, with 35% appearing a single time and around 2.6% taken by the ten largest. As concerns this clonotype: Its antigen remains unidentified.

CDR3 length equals 12 residues. Germline CDR1 and CDR2: MNHNS and SASEGT. Trimming stripped 6 bases from V and 5 bases from J, with 9 bases between. Sequenced: PBMCs. The chain couples TRBV6-1 to TRBJ2-3; D is unclear. This sequence originates from a human donor in good health (CMV status not recorded). Some clones in this sample may be carry-over from other donors' samples. Here the CDR3 reads CASRSWGDTQYF. The DNA of the CDR3 is TGTGCCAGCAGGTCATGGGGAGATACGCAGTATTTT.